The rows below give T cell receptor beta chains drawn from one sample of a study of T cells in Graves' hyperthyroidism and ophthalmopathy. A single record per CDR3 protein comes from TCRdb applying MiXCR to the multiplex PCR reads. The data show a few hundred thousand distinct CDR3 sequences, 46% seen once. The sequenced material came from peripheral blood or thyroid tissue (not recorded which). All receptors derive from an adult woman with Graves' disease, either hyperthyroidism or ophthalmopathy (not recorded which). Each CDR3 is given with its conserved first and last residue. D genes are given only for firm matches. A row's size may be missing; if present it is once, few, many or a size class.

V	length	D	size	J	DNA	CDR3
TRBV19	17	TRBD2	.	TRBJ2-2	TGTGCCAGTATTCTTTCAGGGACTAGCGCGAACACCGGGGAGCTGTTTTTT	CASILSGTSANTGELFF
TRBV10-3	13	.	.	TRBJ2-1	TGTGCCATCAGGTACGGGAGTTACAATGAGCAGTTCTTC	CAIRYGSYNEQFF
TRBV30	13	.	few	TRBJ2-5	TGTGCCTGGAGGGGCGGGCCACAAGAGACCCAGTACTTC	CAWRGGPQETQYF
TRBV11-2	15	TRBD2	many	TRBJ2-7	TGTGCCAGCAGCCGTACTAGCGGCCCCTCCTACGAGCAGTACTTC	CASSRTSGPSYEQYF
TRBV10-2	12	.	many	TRBJ1-2	TGCGCCAGCAGTACCGGGAACTTAAACTACACCTTC	CASSTGNLNYTF
TRBV20-1	14	.	many	TRBJ1-5	TGCAGTGCTAGAGTCGGAGGGGCCAAGGAGCCCCAGCATTTT	CSARVGGAKEPQHF
TRBV6-1	15	.	few	TRBJ1-2	TGTGCCAGCAGTGAAGCCCCTGGGGCTAACTATGGCTACACCTTC	CASSEAPGANYGYTF
TRBV6-1	17	TRBD1	.	TRBJ2-5	TGTGCCAGCAGGGGAGAACCGACAGGGGGATACCAAGAGACCCGGTACTTC	CASRGEPTGGYQETRYF
TRBV7-8	13	.	.	TRBJ1-1	TGTGCCAGCAGCTTAGGGGGGGGGACTAAAGCTTTCTTT	CASSLGGGTKAFF
TRBV12-3/TRBV12-4	14	TRBD1	once	TRBJ1-2	TGTGCCAGTAGCCACTTGACGACAGGGAATGGCTACACCTTC	CASSHLTTGNGYTF
TRBV20-1	12	.	.	TRBJ2-7	TGCAGTGCTAGTAGGATTGTGGGTGAGCAGTACTTC	CSASRIVGEQYF
TRBV29-1	17	TRBD2	.	TRBJ2-7	TGCAGCGTTGAAGAAACTAGCGGGGGCCTCAGCTCCTACGAGCAGTACTTC	CSVEETSGGLSSYEQYF
TRBV7-2	15	.	many	TRBJ1-5	TGTGCCAGCAGCTTACAGGGGCCGGGCAATCAGCCCCAGCATTTT	CASSLQGPGNQPQHF
TRBV10-3	12	.	.	TRBJ2-7	TGTGCCATCAAGACAGGACTGAACGAGCAGTACTTC	CAIKTGLNEQYF
TRBV20-1	15	TRBD2	.	TRBJ2-5	TGCAGTGCTAGAGGGGCCGGCGGGAGACAAGAGACCCAGTACTTC	CSARGAGGRQETQYF
TRBV20-1	15	.	many	TRBJ2-5	TGCAGTGCTAGAGGGGGGGCGGGAGCTTCTGAGACCCAGTACTTC	CSARGGAGASETQYF
TRBV7-2	14	.	many	TRBJ2-5	TGTGCCAGCAGCTTAGAGTTTAGGGACCAGACCCAGTACTTC	CASSLEFRDQTQYF
TRBV7-9	16	.	.	TRBJ1-1	TGTGCCAGCAGCTTAGCCGTCCGGGGACGGATCACTGAAGCCTTCTTT	CASSLAVRGRITEAFF
TRBV30	13	.	.	TRBJ1-5	TGTGCCTGGAGTTCGGGGGGCGGTCAGCCCCAGCATTTT	CAWSSGGGQPQHF
TRBV7-3	16	.	.	TRBJ2-6	TGTGCCAGCAGCTCCTCGGGTTCCCCCGGGGCCAACGTCCTGACTTTC	CASSSSGSPGANVLTF
TRBV4-1	16	.	few	TRBJ1-3	TGCGCCAGCAGCCAAGAGAGAGGTTACTCTGGAAACACCATATATTTT	CASSQERGYSGNTIYF
TRBV7-9	11	.	few	TRBJ2-5	TGTGCCAGCAGCTTGGTCAGGACCCAGTACTTC	CASSLVRTQYF
TRBV7-2	14	TRBD1	.	TRBJ1-1	TGTGCCAGCAGCCCACTCAGGGGGTATACTGAAGCTTTCTTT	CASSPLRGYTEAFF
TRBV20-1	14	.	many	TRBJ1-5	TGCAGTGCCCCCAGGGTTGATAGCAATCAGCCCCAGCATTTT	CSAPRVDSNQPQHF
TRBV20-1	16	TRBD1	once	TRBJ1-1	TGCAGTGCGGCCGGGACAGGGGGTTTACGGAACACTGAAGCTTTCTTT	CSAAGTGGLRNTEAFF
TRBV10-1	14	.	many	TRBJ2-3	TGTGCCAGCAGCGCGGGCGGTAGCACAGATACGCAGTATTTT	CASSAGGSTDTQYF
TRBV10-3	15	TRBD1	.	TRBJ2-2	TGTGCCATCAGGGGAGGACAGGGTAACACCGGGGAGCTGTTTTTT	CAIRGGQGNTGELFF
TRBV27	14	.	.	TRBJ2-2	TGTGCCAGCAGTTTATGGGACGCCACCGGGGAGCTGTTTTTT	CASSLWDATGELFF
TRBV20-1	13	TRBD1	.	TRBJ1-2	TGCAGTGCAAGGACAGGGCAGCGAGGTGGCTACACCTTC	CSARTGQRGGYTF
TRBV2	14	TRBD1	many	TRBJ1-1	TGTGCCAGCAGGGGGACAGGGGGCGGCACTGAAGCTTTCTTT	CASRGTGGGTEAFF
TRBV20-1	12	.	.	TRBJ2-5	TGCAGTGCTAGAGAAGGGAGTGAGACCCAGTACTTC	CSAREGSETQYF
TRBV29-1	13	.	few	TRBJ1-3	TGCAGCGTTGTGGGGAGGTCTGGAAACACCATATATTTT	CSVVGRSGNTIYF
TRBV12-3/TRBV12-4	14	.	many	TRBJ2-5	TGTGCCAGCACGCCCGGGGGGCCCCAAGAGACCCAGTACTTC	CASTPGGPQETQYF
TRBV13	14	.	.	TRBJ2-5	TGTGCCAGCAGCCTCGGAGGGCTGGGGGAGACCCAGTACTTC	CASSLGGLGETQYF
TRBV29-1	14	TRBD1	many	TRBJ2-2	TGCAGCGCTAGGACAGGGGCGAACACCGGGGAGCTGTTTTTT	CSARTGANTGELFF
TRBV4-2	14	.	many	TRBJ1-1	TGTGCCAGCAGCCCCATAGCAGGGGACACTGAAGCTTTCTTT	CASSPIAGDTEAFF
TRBV19	13	.	.	TRBJ2-2	TGCGCCAGTAGTGGGCAGTTCGACGGGGAGCTGTTTTTT	CASSGQFDGELFF
TRBV15	15	.	many	TRBJ2-7	TGTGCCACCAGCAGAGATCAGGGCATCTGGTCCGAGCAGTACTTC	CATSRDQGIWSEQYF
TRBV11-2	15	.	many	TRBJ2-2	TGTGCCAGCAGCTTCCGCCCGGACGCCACCGGGGAGCTGTTTTTT	CASSFRPDATGELFF
TRBV29-1	15	.	.	TRBJ1-2	TGCAGCGTTGACAGGGACGATACCATTTCATTTGGCTACACCTTC	CSVDRDDTISFGYTF
TRBV7-2	17	.	.	TRBJ1-5	TGTGCCAGCAGCTTAGCCCGGGGAGGGGCTGGTAATCAGCCCCAGCATTTT	CASSLARGGAGNQPQHF
TRBV4-3	15	.	.	TRBJ1-1	TGCGCCAGCAGCCAAGTTAGTACGGAAAACACTGAAGCTTTCTTT	CASSQVSTENTEAFF
TRBV7-9	15	TRBD1	many	TRBJ1-4	TGTGCCAGCAGCTTCAGGACAGGGCGAGATGAAAAACTGTTTTTT	CASSFRTGRDEKLFF
TRBV7-6	13	.	few	TRBJ1-5	TGTGCTAGCAGCTTAAACATTGGTCAGCCCCAGCATTTT	CASSLNIGQPQHF